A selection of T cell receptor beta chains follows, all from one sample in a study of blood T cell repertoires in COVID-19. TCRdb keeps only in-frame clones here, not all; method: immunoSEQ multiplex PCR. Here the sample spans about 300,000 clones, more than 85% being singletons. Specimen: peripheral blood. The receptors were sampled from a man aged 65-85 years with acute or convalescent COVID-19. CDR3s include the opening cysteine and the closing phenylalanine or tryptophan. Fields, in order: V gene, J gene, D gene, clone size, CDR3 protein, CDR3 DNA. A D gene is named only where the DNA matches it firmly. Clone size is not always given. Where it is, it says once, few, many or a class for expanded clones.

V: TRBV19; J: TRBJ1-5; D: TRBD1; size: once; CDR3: CASSTEGQYHQPQHF; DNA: TGTGCCAGTAGTACCGAGGGACAGTATCATCAGCCCCAGCATTTT
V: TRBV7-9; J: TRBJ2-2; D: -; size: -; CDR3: CASSTQGTNTGELFF; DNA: TGTGCCAGCAGCACGCAGGGGACGAACACCGGGGAGCTGTTTTTT
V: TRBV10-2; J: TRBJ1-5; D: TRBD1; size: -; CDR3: CASGFGTAYSNQPQHF; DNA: TGCGCCAGCGGGTTCGGGACAGCCTATAGCAATCAGCCCCAGCATTTT
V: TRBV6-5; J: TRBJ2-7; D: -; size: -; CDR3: CASSYSMAGSYEQYF; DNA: TGTGCCAGCAGTTACTCGATGGCAGGCTCCTACGAGCAGTACTTC
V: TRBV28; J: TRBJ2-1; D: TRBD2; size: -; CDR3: CASSLTSGVEQFF; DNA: TGTGCCAGCAGTTTGACGAGCGGGGTAGAGCAGTTCTTC
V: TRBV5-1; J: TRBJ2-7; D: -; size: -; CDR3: CASSTPTDSYEQYF; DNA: TGCGCCAGCAGTACGCCGACAGACTCCTACGAGCAGTACTTC
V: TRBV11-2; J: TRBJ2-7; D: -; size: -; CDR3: CASSLNGYEQYF; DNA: TGTGCCAGCAGCTTAAACGGGTACGAGCAGTACTTC
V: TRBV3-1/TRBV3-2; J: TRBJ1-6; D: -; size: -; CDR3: CASRQTGPNSPLHF; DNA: TGTGCCAGCAGACAAACAGGGCCTAATTCACCCCTCCACTTT
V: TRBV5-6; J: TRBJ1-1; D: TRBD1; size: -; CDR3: CASSGYRDSLDPEAFF; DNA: TGTGCCAGCAGCGGGTACCGGGACAGTCTTGATCCTGAAGCTTTCTTT
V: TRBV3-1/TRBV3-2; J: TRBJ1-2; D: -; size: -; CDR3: CASGQIGWWSYGYTF; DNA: TGTGCCAGTGGCCAGATCGGGTGGTGGTCCTATGGCTACACCTTC
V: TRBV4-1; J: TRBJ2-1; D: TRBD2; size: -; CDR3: CASSPTGGAIIEQFF; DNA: TGCGCCAGCAGCCCCACCGGGGGGGCAATAATAGAGCAGTTCTTC
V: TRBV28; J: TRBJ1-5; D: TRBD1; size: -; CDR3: CASSLAQGVQPQHF; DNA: TGTGCCAGCAGTTTGGCCCAGGGGGTTCAGCCCCAGCATTTT